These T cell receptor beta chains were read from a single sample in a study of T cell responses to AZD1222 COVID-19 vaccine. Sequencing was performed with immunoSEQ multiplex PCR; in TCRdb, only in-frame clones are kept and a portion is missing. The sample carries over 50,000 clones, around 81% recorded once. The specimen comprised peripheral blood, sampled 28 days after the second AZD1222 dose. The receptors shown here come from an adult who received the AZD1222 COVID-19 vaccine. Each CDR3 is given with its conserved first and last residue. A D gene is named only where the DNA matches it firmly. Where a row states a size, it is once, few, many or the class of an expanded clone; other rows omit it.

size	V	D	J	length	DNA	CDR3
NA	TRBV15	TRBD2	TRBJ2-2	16	TGTGCCACCAGCAGTGGGACTAGCGAAAGAACCGGGGAGCTGTTTTTT	CATSSGTSERTGELFF
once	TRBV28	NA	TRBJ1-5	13	TGTGCCAGCAGTCGGACCCCGAATCAGCCCCAGCATTTT	CASSRTPNQPQHF
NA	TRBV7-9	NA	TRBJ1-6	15	TGTGCCAGCAGCTTATCTGGTCAGGGCGAGTCACCCCTCCACTTT	CASSLSGQGESPLHF
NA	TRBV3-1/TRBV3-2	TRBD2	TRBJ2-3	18	TGTGCCAGCAGCCAAGGACGGGCTAGCGGGATGGTGGCAGATACGCAGTATTTT	CASSQGRASGMVADTQYF
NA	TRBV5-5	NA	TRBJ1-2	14	TGTGCCAGCAGCTTGGGTTGGGGCAACTATGGCTACACCTTC	CASSLGWGNYGYTF
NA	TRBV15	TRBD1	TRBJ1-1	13	TGTGCCACCAGCAGAGGGGGACAGAGTGAAGCTTTCTTT	CATSRGGQSEAFF
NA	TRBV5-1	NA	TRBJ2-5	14	TGCGCCAGCAGCTTTCGAGGTCCAAGGGAGACCCAGTACTTC	CASSFRGPRETQYF
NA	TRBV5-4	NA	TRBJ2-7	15	TGTGCCAGCAGCCCGAGTACGGGGCGACCCTACGAGCAGTACTTC	CASSPSTGRPYEQYF
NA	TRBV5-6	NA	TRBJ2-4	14	TGTGCCAGCATTAAGCAAGTAGCCAAAAACATTCAGTACTTC	CASIKQVAKNIQYF
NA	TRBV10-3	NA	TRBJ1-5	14	TGTGCCATCAGTGAGGCTCAGGGCAATCAGCCCCAGCATTTT	CAISEAQGNQPQHF
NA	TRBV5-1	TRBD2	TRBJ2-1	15	TGCGCCAGCAGCTTGGATGGGACTAGCGGTAGGGAGCAGTTCTTC	CASSLDGTSGREQFF
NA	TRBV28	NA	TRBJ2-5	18	TGTGCCAGCAGCCTAGGGGATGGTTTATTTCGGGGGCCGTATGCCCAGTACTTC	CASSLGDGLFRGPYAQYF
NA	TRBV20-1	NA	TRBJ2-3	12	TGCAGTGCTAGTAGCCCCACAGATACGCAGTATTTT	CSASSPTDTQYF
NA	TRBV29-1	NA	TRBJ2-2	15	TGCAGCGCCCAGGTCGGGAGCAAGAACACCGGGGAGCTGTTTTTT	CSAQVGSKNTGELFF
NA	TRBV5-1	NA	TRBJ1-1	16	TGCGCCAGCAGCTTGGGGTGGGGGGCCATTAACACTGAAGCTTTCTTT	CASSLGWGAINTEAFF
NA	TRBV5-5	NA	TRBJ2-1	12	TGTGCCAGCAGCTTGAGTCTTTATGAGCAGTTCTTC	CASSLSLYEQFF
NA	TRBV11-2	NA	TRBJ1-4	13	TGTGCCAGCAGCTTATTTGCGGCAGAAAAACTGTTTTTT	CASSLFAAEKLFF
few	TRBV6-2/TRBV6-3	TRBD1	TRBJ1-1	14	TGTGCCAGCAGTTTCATACAGGGGTACGGTGAAGCTTTCTTT	CASSFIQGYGEAFF
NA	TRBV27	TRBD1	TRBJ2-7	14	TGTGCCAGCAGCCCGGACCAACAGGGGAACGAGCAGTACTTC	CASSPDQQGNEQYF
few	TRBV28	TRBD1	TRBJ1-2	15	TGTGCCAGCAGAGGGGGACAGGGGGCCCCCTATGGCTACACCTTC	CASRGGQGAPYGYTF
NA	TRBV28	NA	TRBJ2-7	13	TGTGCCAGCAGATATGACAGGACCTACGAGCAGTACTTC	CASRYDRTYEQYF
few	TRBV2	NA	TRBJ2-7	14	TGTGCCAGCAGGGCAGACACCATCTCCTACGAGCAGTACTTC	CASRADTISYEQYF
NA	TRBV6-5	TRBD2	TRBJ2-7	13	TGTGCCAGCAGTTACGGGGGGGAGGGGGAGCAGTACTTC	CASSYGGEGEQYF
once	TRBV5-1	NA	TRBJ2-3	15	TGCGCCAGCAGCTTGGCGGCAGGGGGGGTAGATACGCAGTATTTT	CASSLAAGGVDTQYF
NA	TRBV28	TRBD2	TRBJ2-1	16	TGTGCCAGCAGTTCCTCGGGACTAGCGCTAGGGAATGAGCAGTTCTTC	CASSSSGLALGNEQFF
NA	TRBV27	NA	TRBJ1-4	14	TGTGCCAGCAGTTTGCGGCATAAGAGTGAAAAACTGTTTTTT	CASSLRHKSEKLFF
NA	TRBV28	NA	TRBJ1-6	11	TGTGCCAGCAGTTTTAGCCAGTCCCTCCACTTT	CASSFSQSLHF
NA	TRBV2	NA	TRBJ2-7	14	TGTGCCAGCGGTGGAGGGCCTCCCAACTACGAGCAGTACTTC	CASGGGPPNYEQYF
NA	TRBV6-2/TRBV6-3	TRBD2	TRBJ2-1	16	TGTGCCAGCAGTTACTCGACGACTAGCGGCTCAAATGAGCAGTTCTTC	CASSYSTTSGSNEQFF
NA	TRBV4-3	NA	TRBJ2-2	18	TGCGCCAGCAGCCAAGATCTGAGCGGAGCCGCGAACACCGGGGAGCTGTTTTTT	CASSQDLSGAANTGELFF
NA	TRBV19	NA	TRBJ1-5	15	TGTGCCAGTAGTATAGACGGGCAGAGCAATCAGCCCCAGCATTTT	CASSIDGQSNQPQHF
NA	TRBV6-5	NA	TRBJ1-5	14	TGTGCCAGCAGACGGCCGGGGGCAAATCAGCCCCAGCATTTT	CASRRPGANQPQHF
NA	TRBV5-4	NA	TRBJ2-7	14	TGTGCCAGCAGCTTAGGGGGGGCCTCCTACGAGCAGTACTTC	CASSLGGASYEQYF
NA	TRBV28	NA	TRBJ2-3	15	TGTGCCAGCAGGCGCTGGGGCGCCCCTGAAGATACGCAGTATTTT	CASRRWGAPEDTQYF
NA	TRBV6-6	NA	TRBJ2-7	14	TGTGCCAGCAGCCCGACGGCTAGCTCCTACGAGCAGTACTTC	CASSPTASSYEQYF
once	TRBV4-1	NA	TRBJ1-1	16	TGCGCCAGCAGCCAAGTCCCTAACAGGGAATACACTGAAGCTTTCTTT	CASSQVPNREYTEAFF
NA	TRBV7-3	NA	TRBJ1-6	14	TGTGCCAGCAGCTTAGGATCCTATAATTCACCCCTCCACTTT	CASSLGSYNSPLHF
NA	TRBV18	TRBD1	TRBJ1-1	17	TGTGCCAGCTCACCAGGACCGGGACAGGGGGCTCAGACTGAAGCTTTCTTT	CASSPGPGQGAQTEAFF
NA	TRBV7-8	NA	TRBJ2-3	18	TGTGCCAGCAGCCACCCGTTAGGACAGACCACTAGCACAGATACGCAGTATTTT	CASSHPLGQTTSTDTQYF
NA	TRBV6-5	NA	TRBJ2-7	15	TGTGCCAGCAGTTACGGTAGGGGTCGAATCAACGAGCAGTACTTC	CASSYGRGRINEQYF
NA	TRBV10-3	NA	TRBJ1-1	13	TGTGCCATCAGTCCCCCCCTTGGGACTGAAGCTTTCTTT	CAISPPLGTEAFF
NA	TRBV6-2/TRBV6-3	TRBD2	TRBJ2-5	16	TGTGCCAGCAGTCCCCTCACGACTAGCGGACAAGAGACCCAGTACTTC	CASSPLTTSGQETQYF
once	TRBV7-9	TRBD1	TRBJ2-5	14	TGTGCCAGCAGCTCCCGACAGGGGTTGGAGACCCAGTACTTC	CASSSRQGLETQYF
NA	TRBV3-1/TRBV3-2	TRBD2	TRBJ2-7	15	TGTGCCAGCAGCCCGATGGCTAGCGGGTCCTACGAGCAGTACTTC	CASSPMASGSYEQYF
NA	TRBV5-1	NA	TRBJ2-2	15	TGCGCCAGCAGCTTGGTGTCCGGGAACACCGGGGAGCTGTTTTTT	CASSLVSGNTGELFF
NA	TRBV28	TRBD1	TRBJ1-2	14	TGTGCCAGCAGCCCGGGACAGTCTAACTATGGCTACACCTTC	CASSPGQSNYGYTF
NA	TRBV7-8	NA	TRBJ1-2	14	TGTGCCAGCAGCGGGGACCAGGCGGCCTATGGCTACACCTTC	CASSGDQAAYGYTF
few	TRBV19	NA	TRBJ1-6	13	TGTGCCAGTAGAGGGCAGGGTGCCGGACCCCTCCACTTT	CASRGQGAGPLHF
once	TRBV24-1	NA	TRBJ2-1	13	TGTGCCACCAGCGGAGATGCCTACAATGAGCAGTTCTTC	CATSGDAYNEQFF
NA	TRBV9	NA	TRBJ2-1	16	TGTGCCAGCAGCCACAGACTGGGAGAAGGTGGCAATGAGCAGTTCTTC	CASSHRLGEGGNEQFF
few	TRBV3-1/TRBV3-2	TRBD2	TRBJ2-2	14	TGTGCCAGCAGTCCGGGACTAAGGGCCGGGGAGCTGTTTTTT	CASSPGLRAGELFF
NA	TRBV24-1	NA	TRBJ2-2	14	TGTGCCACCAGTGATGCCCGGGACGTCGGGGAGCTGTTTTTT	CATSDARDVGELFF
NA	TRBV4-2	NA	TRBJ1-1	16	TGTGCCAGCAGCCAAGATTTACTCCCTGGGGGGCCTGAAGCTTTCTTT	CASSQDLLPGGPEAFF
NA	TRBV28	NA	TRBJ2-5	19	TGTGCCAGCAGTCCCTCGGTGGGCCTTGGCAGCCTTTTCCAAGAGACCCAGTACTTC	CASSPSVGLGSLFQETQYF
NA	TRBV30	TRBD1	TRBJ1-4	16	TGTGCCTGGAGCGACGGGACAGGGGGCCCGAATGAAAAACTGTTTTTT	CAWSDGTGGPNEKLFF
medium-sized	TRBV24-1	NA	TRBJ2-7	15	TGTGCCACCAGTGACCCGGACAGTGAACGTCGCGAGCAGTACTTC	CATSDPDSERREQYF